Shown below are 22 T cell receptor beta chains from a single sample sequenced in a study of shared clonotypes between healthy human individuals. Terminally differentiated effector memory CD45RA+ cells were excluded from the naive CD8 cells, which were CD45RO-negative and positively selected for CCR7. The method was immunoSEQ multiplex PCR; TCRdb's version includes in-frame clones alone and lacks a portion of them. The sample has around 600,000 clones, roughly 96% seen once. Material: naive CD8+ T cells sorted from blood. These receptors were collected from a woman in her thirties in good health.

The gene calls are TRBV11-2 and TRBJ2-7; 10 bases are shared with TRBD1. The V segment lost 5 bases and the J segment 3 bases; nucleotides outside the gene matches: 7. Looked up from germline, CDR1 is SGHAT and CDR2 is FQNNGV. The CDR3 extends over 15 amino acids. CDR3 amino acids: CASSVPGQGIYEQYF. The CDR3 region has the DNA TGTGCCAGCAGCGTACCGGGACAGGGGATCTACGAGCAGTACTTC.

The rearrangement uses TRBV6-1 and TRBJ2-7; D is perhaps TRBD1 (5 bases). Germline V CDR1 and CDR2: MNHNS, SASEGT. This CDR3 contains 13 residues. The V end lost 0 bases, the J end lost 3 bases, and 6 bases lay between the germline ends. The CDR3 loop reads CASSEAGDYEQYF. CDR3 nucleotides: TGTGCCAGCAGTGAAGCAGGGGACTACGAGCAGTACTTC.

Notes on this clone: Distinct nucleotide sequences in the sample also encode this CDR3. CDR3 in DNA: TGTGCCAGCAGTTTCGGCTACGAGCAGTACTTC. Its translation is CASSFGYEQYF. The genes are TRBV28 and TRBJ2-5; D gene uncertain. The DNA matches TRBJ2-7 better at its end, which makes the J call doubtful. Germline V gene data show CDR1 as MDHEN and CDR2 as SYDVKM. CDR3 length: 11 amino acids.

The chain combines TRBV16 with TRBJ1-2, with no clear D. This CDR3 has 17 amino acids. Germline CDR1 and CDR2: KGHSY and FQNENV. V lost 2 bases to trimming and J lost 4 bases, with 20 bases between them. DNA of the CDR3: TGTGCCAGCAGCCAACCTAAGGGTACTTCTTCTCGCTATGGCTACACCTTC. Translation: CASSQPKGTSSRYGYTF.

This chain links TRBV4-2 with TRBJ2-7, with D tentatively TRBD1 (5 bases). The CDR3 spans 16 residues. Germline assignment: CDR1 LGHNA and CDR2 YNFKEQ. V was cut by 3 bases and J by 5 bases, with 20 bases left in between. The CDR3 protein is CASSHEWVGARNEQYF. Written as DNA, the CDR3 is TGTGCCAGCAGCCATGAATGGGTAGGGGCCCGGAACGAGCAGTACTTC.

The rearrangement joins TRBV28 to TRBJ2-5, with TRBD2 matching over 8 bases. Judging by the DNA end, TRBJ2-7 fits better; the J call may be wrong. The CDR3 extends over 14 amino acids. CDR1 is MDHEN, CDR2 SYDVKM, per germline. CDR3 DNA sequence: TGTGCCAGCAGTAGGCGGGAGGCCTCCTACGAGCAGTACTTC. It is translated as CASSRREASYEQYF.

The genes are TRBV10-1 and TRBJ2-1; 13 bases agree with TRBD2. The CDR3 has 19 residues. V gave up 2 bases and J gave up 0 bases; unmatched junction bases: 7. CDR1 WNHNN and CDR2 SYGVQD come from the germline V gene (reference sequence). The CDR3, as DNA: TGCGCCAGCAGTGAGCAGGGACTAGCGGGACCGAACTCCTACAATGAGCAGTTCTTC. Protein product: CASSEQGLAGPNSYNEQFF.

With respect to this clone: Other DNA sequences of this sample code for an identical CDR3. The V gene is TRBV28, the J gene TRBJ1-5; unclear D gene. V was cut by 6 bases and J by 0 bases, with 9 bases left in between. The germline CDR1 and CDR2 sequences are MDHEN and SYDVKM. The CDR3 has 14 residues. CDR3 protein: CASREGYSNQPQHF. CDR3 DNA: TGTGCCAGCAGGGAAGGGTATAGCAATCAGCCCCAGCATTTT.

This sequence joins TRBV14 and TRBJ1-4; the D is unclear. The CDR3 contains 12 residues. Trimming removed 4 bases at V and 11 bases at J, with 11 bases between. Germline V CDR1 and CDR2: SGHDN, FVKESK. The CDR3 loop reads CASSLWLRKLFF. For the CDR3, the DNA is TGTGCCAGCAGCCTCTGGTTGAGGAAACTGTTTTTT.

J is TRBJ2-7 and V is TRBV29-1; D remains ambiguous. CDR1 is SQVTM and CDR2 is ANQGSEA in the germline V gene. The CDR3 is 13 amino acids. The CDR3 nucleotides are TGCAGTTCGACCCTACCCGACTCCTACGAGCAGTACTTC. Protein product: CSSTLPDSYEQYF.

CDR3 residues: CASSLLKIETQYF. The CDR3 nucleotides are TGTGCCAGCAGTTTACTCAAGATAGAGACCCAGTACTTC. The chain is built from TRBV28 and TRBJ2-5; D call uncertain. Germline V gene lookup returns CDR1 MDHEN and CDR2 SYDVKM. V was trimmed by 2 bases and J by 4 bases, leaving 8 bases between them. The CDR3 runs to 13 residues.

This sequence joins TRBV27 and TRBJ2-7; D is possibly TRBD2 (6 bases). This CDR3 spans 14 amino acids. Trimming stripped 0 bases from V and 8 bases from J, with 14 bases between. CDR1 is MNHEY, CDR2 SMNVEV, per germline (reference sequence). The CDR3 region has the DNA TGTGCCAGCAGTTTATCGTGGGGGGAAGGACAGCAGTACTTC. As protein: CASSLSWGEGQQYF.

The chain couples TRBV28 to TRBJ2-5; possible D gene TRBD1, 6 bases. Germline V lookup: CDR1 MDHEN, CDR2 SYDVKM. Trimming took 2 bases from V and 5 from J, leaving 15 bases between them. CDR3 length: 15 amino acids. Here the CDR3 DNA reads TGTGCCAGCAGTTTAGGGCCAGGGGAGCAGGAGACCCAGTACTTC. This translates into CASSLGPGEQETQYF.

J is TRBJ2-3 and V is TRBV29-1; 9 bases map to TRBD1. Losses at the gene ends were 5 bases for V and 3 bases for J; bases not matched to a gene: 12. The V gene's germline CDR1 is SQVTM and CDR2 ANQGSEA. CDR3 size: 16 residues. The CDR3 nucleotides are TGCAGCGTTCCTAGGGACAGGGTAATGGGGACAGATACGCAGTATTTT. Amino acid sequence: CSVPRDRVMGTDTQYF.

This sequence joins TRBV27 and TRBJ2-1; the match to TRBD2 covers 8 bases. Trimming removed 8 bases from V and 5 bases from J; junction bases left unmatched: 23. CDR1 is MNHEY, CDR2 SMNVEV, per germline (reference sequence). CDR3 size: 19 residues. CDR3 nucleotide sequence: TGTGCCAGCCCCCAAGGAGGTACGGGAGGGCCGACCCTACACAATGAGCAGTTCTTC. This encodes CASPQGGTGGPTLHNEQFF.

The rearrangement links TRBV6-4 to TRBJ2-3; 10 bases are a match to TRBD2. The CDR3 runs 14 residues. The germline V gene encodes CDR1 MRHNA and CDR2 SNTAGT. The V gene end was trimmed by 10 bases and the J gene end by 2 bases; junction bases not matched to a gene: 6. CDR3 in DNA: TGTGCCAAGCGGGGGGGGATCTCCACAGATACGCAGTATTTT. Protein product: CAKRGGISTDTQYF.

The chain employs TRBV29-1 and TRBJ2-1; the match to TRBD2 covers 7 bases. The germline gives CDR1 SQVTM, CDR2 ANQGSEA. J lost 4 bases, V lost 3 bases, and 9 bases had no gene match. This CDR3 is 15 amino acids long. As DNA, the CDR3 is TGCAGCGTTGATTCTTGGGGGGGAAGGTACAATGAGCAGTTCTTC. Its translation is CSVDSWGGRYNEQFF.

The chain's CDR3 is CATSRERLGNTIYF. The DNA for the CDR3 is TGTGCCACCAGCAGAGAAAGGTTGGGAAACACCATATATTTT. V usage is TRBV15 and J usage is TRBJ1-3; no firm D call. The CDR3 spans 14 residues. Trimming removed 0 bases at V and 4 bases at J, with 7 bases between. Per germline, CDR1 LNHNV and CDR2 YYDKDF (reference sequence). The full variable domain, rest sourced from reference TRBV15 and TRBJ1-3, is DAMVIQNPRYQVTQFGKPVTLSCSQTLNHNVMYWYQQKSSQAPKLLFHYYDKDFNNEADTPDNFQSRRPNTSFCFLDIRSPGLGDTAMYLCATSRERLGNTIYFGEGSWLTVV.

The V and J genes are TRBV10-3 and TRBJ1-1; weak D call: TRBD1 (5 bases). From germline, CDR1 is ENHRY and CDR2 SYGVKD. Trimming pared 10 bases from V and 2 bases from J, leaving 14 bases between. The CDR3 is 13 residues long. For the CDR3, the DNA is TGTGCCACCCGAGGCCAGGGTAACACTGAAGCTTTCTTT. As protein: CATRGQGNTEAFF.

The chain links TRBV18 to TRBJ2-1; maybe TRBD2 (6 bases). V lost 9 bases to trimming and J lost 1 base, with 13 bases between them. CDR1 and CDR2 from the germline V gene are KGHSH and LQKENI. The CDR3 sequence is 14 residues long. The CDR3 is CASTGTSSYNEQFF. CDR3 nucleotide sequence: TGTGCCAGTACCGGGACTTCGTCCTACAATGAGCAGTTCTTC.

The chain joins TRBV19 to TRBJ2-4; a possible D gene is TRBD2 (5 bases). This CDR3 comprises 15 residues. CDR1 and CDR2 (germline): LNHDA, SQIVND (reference sequence). The germline V and J ends were trimmed by 10 bases and 0 bases, with 16 bases remaining between them. The CDR3 region is CATRGGLLAKNIQYF. For the CDR3, the DNA is TGTGCCACCAGAGGCGGGTTACTAGCCAAAAACATTCAGTACTTC.

With respect to this clone: Other DNA sequences in the sample encode the same CDR3. CDR3 nucleotide sequence: TGTGCCAGCAGTTTCGGGCAGGGCTCCTACGAGCAGTACTTC. This translates into CASSFGQGSYEQYF. The chain links TRBV28 to TRBJ2-5; TRBD1 might be the D (5 bases). The end of the DNA fits TRBJ2-7 better, so the J call may be wrong. CDR3 length: 14 residues. CDR1 and CDR2 from the germline V gene are MDHEN and SYDVKM.